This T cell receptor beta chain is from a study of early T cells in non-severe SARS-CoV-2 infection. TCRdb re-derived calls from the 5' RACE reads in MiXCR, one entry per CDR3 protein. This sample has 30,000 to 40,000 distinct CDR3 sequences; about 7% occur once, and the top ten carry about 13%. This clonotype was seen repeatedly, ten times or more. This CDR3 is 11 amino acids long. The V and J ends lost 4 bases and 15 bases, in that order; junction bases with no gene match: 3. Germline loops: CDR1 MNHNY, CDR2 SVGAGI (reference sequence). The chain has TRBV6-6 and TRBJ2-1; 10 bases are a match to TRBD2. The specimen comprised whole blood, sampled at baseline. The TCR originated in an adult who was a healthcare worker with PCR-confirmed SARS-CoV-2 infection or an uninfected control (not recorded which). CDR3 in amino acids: CASSSGLALFF. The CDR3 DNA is TGTGCCAGCAGTTCGGGACTAGCGTTGTTCTTC.